One sample yielded the 10 T cell receptor beta chains listed below, sequenced in a study of blood T cell repertoires in COVID-19. Repertoires were generated with immunoSEQ multiplex PCR, while TCRdb's copy carries only in-frame clones and drops some. Of under 250,000 clones detected, 80% to 85% appear once; the ten largest clones hold around 2%. The sample taken for sequencing was peripheral blood. All receptors come from a woman aged 55-69 years with acute or convalescent COVID-19.

The chain carries TRBV19 and TRBJ1-6; a possible D gene is TRBD1 (5 bases). Per germline, CDR1 LNHDA and CDR2 SQIVND (reference sequence). The CDR3 runs to 15 residues. The V gene lost 6 bases and the J gene lost 3 bases, with 12 bases spanning the gap. The CDR3 DNA is TGTGCCAGTAGGTCTGGACACGTCTATAATTCACCCCTCCACTTT. Protein product: CASRSGHVYNSPLHF.

J is TRBJ1-4 and V is TRBV6-6; TRBD1 agrees at 9 bases. The CDR3 length is 15 residues. The J segment lost 8 bases and the V segment lost 2 bases, leaving 6 bases of the junction unmatched. Germline loops: CDR1 MNHNY, CDR2 SVGAGI (reference sequence). The chain's CDR3 is CASSYTGGAEEKLFF. The CDR3 coding sequence is TGTGCCAGCAGTTACACAGGGGGCGCGGAAGAAAAACTGTTTTTT.

The genes are TRBV2 and TRBJ1-2; 8 bases align to TRBD1. V shed 4 bases and J 2 bases; nucleotides not matched to a gene: 3. The CDR3 length is 14 residues. Per the germline V gene, CDR1 is SNHLY and CDR2 is FYNNEI. CDR3 DNA: TGTGCCAGCAGTGCCGGGACAGGCAACTATGGCTACACCTTC. Translation: CASSAGTGNYGYTF. Full variable domain (remainder filled in from reference TRBV2 and TRBJ1-2): EPEVTQTPSHQVTQMGQEVILRCVPISNHLYFYWYRQILGQKVEFLVSFYNNEISEKSEIFDDQFSVERPDGSNFTLKIRSTKLEDSAMYFCASSAGTGNYGYTFGSGTRLTVV.

This clone came up a few times. The gene calls are TRBV7-9 and TRBJ1-1, with 9 bases lining up with TRBD1. Per germline, CDR1 SEHNR and CDR2 FQNEAQ (reference sequence). Trimming took 4 bases from V and 3 from J; bases not matched to a gene: 6. The CDR3 runs to 15 residues. The chain's CDR3 is CASSYGQGIYTEAFF. In nucleotides, the CDR3 is TGTGCCAGCAGCTACGGACAGGGGATTTACACTGAAGCTTTCTTT.

CDR3 bases: TGTGCCAGCAGCGTACGTGTGGGGGGGCACAATGAGCAGTTCTTC. This translates into CASSVRVGGHNEQFF. The chain is built from TRBV9 and TRBJ2-1; D might be TRBD2 (7 bases). Germline CDR1 and CDR2: SGDLS and YYNGEE. This CDR3 has 15 amino acids. Trimming cost V 1 base and J 5 bases, with 13 bases left between them.

DNA for the CDR3: TGTGCCAGCACCCCGCGCGCAGGGCTCCAAGAGACCCAGTACTTC. It specifies CASTPRAGLQETQYF. This rearrangement joins TRBV2 to TRBJ2-5; TRBD1 might be the D (5 bases). The V gene lost 7 bases and the J gene lost 1 base, with 16 bases spanning the gap. CDR1 and CDR2 from the germline V gene are SNHLY and FYNNEI. This CDR3 contains 15 residues.

The chain carries TRBV30 and TRBJ2-3, with unresolved D. V shed 0 bases and J shed 2 bases, with 3 bases lying between them. The CDR3 runs to 12 residues. Germline V gene sequence: CDR1 GTSNPN, CDR2 SVGIG (reference sequence). CDR3 nucleotide sequence: TGTGCCTGGAGTGTACACACAGATACGCAGTATTTT. It yields the protein CAWSVHTDTQYF.

The V gene is TRBV3-1 (or the pseudogene TRBV3-2), the J gene TRBJ1-1; 8 bases match TRBD1. Germline loops: CDR1 LGHDT, CDR2 YNNKEL (reference sequence). This CDR3 is 18 amino acids long. J was trimmed by 2 bases and V by 1 base; bases with no gene match: 12. The CDR3 region is CASSQVSAGGYFNTEAFF. For the CDR3, the DNA is TGTGCCAGCAGCCAAGTGAGTGCAGGGGGCTATTTTAACACTGAAGCTTTCTTT.

The chain has TRBV5-4 and TRBJ2-5; D is unresolved. From germline, CDR1 is SGHNT and CDR2 YYREEE (reference sequence). V shed 3 bases and J shed 2 bases, with 5 bases lying between them. The CDR3 runs to 12 residues. The CDR3 loop reads CASSSSQETQYF. CDR3 nucleotide sequence: TGTGCCAGCAGCTCCTCTCAAGAGACCCAGTACTTC.

The chain combines TRBV5-1 with TRBJ2-7; 10 bases align to TRBD1. CDR1 is SGHRS and CDR2 is YFSETQ in the germline V gene. The V and J ends lost 4 bases and 4 bases, in that order; junction bases with no gene match: 5. The CDR3 consists of 14 residues. In DNA form, the CDR3 reads TGCGCCAGCAGCGATGGGACAGGGGTTTACGAGCAGTACTTC. The encoded protein is CASSDGTGVYEQYF.